This passage covers 23 T cell receptor beta chains from one sample sequenced in a study of blood T cell repertoires in COVID-19. Produced via immunoSEQ multiplex PCR; TCRdb's table is partial and in-frame only. The sample yields 220,000 or so clones, 89% seen once. Sequenced: peripheral blood. The receptor set was obtained from a man aged 55 to 70 who had recovered from COVID-19.

This clone has more than one count but fewer than ten. For the CDR3, the DNA is TGCGCCAGCAGCCCGGCCGGGACAGGGGGTCGAGCTTTCTTT. Amino acids: CASSPAGTGGRAFF. The V gene is TRBV5-1, the J gene TRBJ1-1, with 11 bases aligning to TRBD1. J was trimmed by 10 bases and V by 4 bases; bases with no gene match: 9. The CDR3 is 14 amino acids. CDR1 is SGHRS, CDR2 YFSETQ, per germline.

The chain couples TRBV2 to TRBJ2-1; 10 positions match TRBD1. J gave up 8 bases and V 5 bases, and 3 bases lay outside the gene matches. The CDR3 runs 13 residues. Germline CDR1 SNHLY, CDR2 FYNNEI. The CDR3 sequence: CASSRDRGDEQFF. The CDR3 DNA reads TGTGCCAGCAGTAGGGACAGGGGCGATGAGCAGTTCTTC.

In regard to this clone: Germline and junction disagree at one end, which may indicate a read error. The chain recombines TRBV15 with TRBJ2-2; possibly TRBD1 for D (6 bases). The length of the CDR3 is 16 residues. The germline V gene has CDR1 LNHNV and CDR2 YYDKDF (reference sequence). The CDR3 DNA follows: TGTGCCACCAGCAGAGGTTGGACAGCGAATACCGGGGAGCTGTTTTTT. It encodes CATSRGWTANTGELFF.

The chain carries TRBV2 and TRBJ2-6, with TRBD2 matching over 10 bases. The junction had 7 bases not matched to a gene; V was cut back by 4 bases and J by 1 base. The CDR3 runs 18 residues. Germline assignment: CDR1 SNHLY and CDR2 FYNNEI. The CDR3 loop is CASSAGTSGTSGANVLTF. The DNA of the CDR3 is TGTGCCAGCAGTGCGGGAACTAGCGGGACGTCTGGGGCCAACGTCCTGACTTTC.

V is TRBV7-8 and J is TRBJ1-1; D possibly corresponds to TRBD1 (6 bases). This CDR3 is 15 amino acids long. Germline V CDR1 and CDR2: SGHVS, FQNEAQ. Trimming cost V 1 base and J 6 bases, with 15 bases left between them. This chain's CDR3 is CASSLEGRGVPEAFF. Here the CDR3 DNA reads TGTGCCAGCAGCTTAGAGGGCAGGGGAGTTCCTGAAGCTTTCTTT.

The CDR3 DNA reads TGTGCCAGCAGTGAAAGGACACTGCAGTATGGCTACACCTTC. It encodes CASSERTLQYGYTF. This chain connects TRBV6-1 to TRBJ1-2, with D maybe TRBD1 (5 bases). CDR1 is MNHNS, CDR2 SASEGT, per germline. The V and J ends lost 2 bases and 5 bases respectively, with 12 bases between them. The CDR3 is 14 amino acids.

The table lists this clone with a count of one. The rearrangement links TRBV9 to TRBJ2-1, with 10 bases identical to TRBD2. Trimming removed 3 bases from V and 0 bases from J; junction bases left unmatched: 6. Germline-derived CDR1 and CDR2 are SGDLS and YYNGEE. CDR3 length: 17 amino acids. CDR3 amino acids: CASSAASGGSSYNEQFF. The CDR3 DNA follows: TGTGCCAGCAGCGCAGCTAGCGGGGGTAGCTCCTACAATGAGCAGTTCTTC.

This chain links TRBV6-1 with TRBJ2-1; TRBD2 matches at 10 bases. From germline, CDR1 is MNHNS and CDR2 SASEGT. The J segment lost 6 bases and the V segment lost 2 bases, leaving 7 bases of the junction unmatched. The CDR3 length is 16 residues. The CDR3 here is CASSESQRGGRNEQFF. CDR3 sequence (DNA): TGTGCCAGCAGTGAATCCCAGCGGGGGGGCCGCAATGAGCAGTTCTTC.

The chain carries TRBV4-2 and TRBJ2-3; D might be TRBD2 (6 bases). CDR3 length equals 15 residues. Trimming took off 0 bases at V and 1 base at J, with 8 bases between the two ends. Germline CDR1 reads LGHNA; CDR2 reads YNFKEQ. The CDR3 sequence is CASSQEKRGTDTQYF. CDR3 DNA sequence: TGTGCCAGCAGCCAAGAGAAGCGGGGCACAGATACGCAGTATTTT.

V is TRBV19 and J is TRBJ1-2; D uncertain. Germline CDR1 LNHDA, CDR2 SQIVND (reference sequence). The CDR3 has 12 amino acids. The V gene lost 4 bases and the J gene lost 3 bases, with 6 bases spanning the gap. CDR3 in DNA: TGTGCCAGTAGTAGGAGTGACTATGGCTACACCTTC. Translation: CASSRSDYGYTF. Together with reference TRBV19 and TRBJ1-2, the CDR3 gives the full variable domain: DGGITQSPKYLFRKEGQNVTLSCEQNLNHDAMYWYRQDPGQGLRLIYYSQIVNDFQKGDIAEGYSVSREKKESFPLTVTSAQKNPTAFYLCASSRSDYGYTFGSGTRLTVV.

The chain recombines TRBV15 with TRBJ1-1; D might be TRBD1 (6 bases). V was pared by 6 bases and J by 0 bases, with 14 bases between. This CDR3 contains 15 residues. Germline assignment: CDR1 LNHNV and CDR2 YYDKDF (reference sequence). For the CDR3, the DNA is TGTGCCACCAGGATAGACAGGAACATGAACACTGAAGCTTTCTTT. Translating gives CATRIDRNMNTEAFF.

This rearrangement joins TRBV4-2 to TRBJ2-5; a possible D gene is TRBD2 (6 bases). The germline V and J ends were trimmed by 4 bases and 4 bases, with 16 bases remaining between them. The CDR3 is made up of 15 amino acids. Germline assignment: CDR1 LGHNA and CDR2 YNFKEQ. The CDR3 nucleotides are TGTGCCAGCAGCCGAGACGCGGCGGGGCCAGAGACCCAGTACTTC. Encoded protein: CASSRDAAGPETQYF.

V is TRBV5-1 and J is TRBJ2-3; D is ambiguous. The germline gives CDR1 SGHRS, CDR2 YFSETQ. This CDR3 contains 16 residues. V lost 0 bases to trimming and J lost 2 bases, with 13 bases between them. DNA for the CDR3: TGCGCCAGCAGCTTGGGTTTGATAGCAGTCACAGATACGCAGTATTTT. Protein product: CASSLGLIAVTDTQYF. Using reference TRBV5-1 and TRBJ2-3 for the parts outside the CDR3, the full variable domain is KAGVTQTPRYLIKTRGQQVTLSCSPISGHRSVSWYQQTPGQGLQFLFEYFSETQRNKGNFPGRFSGRQFSNSRSEMNVSTLELGDSALYLCASSLGLIAVTDTQYFGPGTRLTVL.

The CDR3 coding sequence is TGTGCCAGCAGCTTGTCAGGTAGCGGCAATGAGCAGTTCTTC. This codes for CASSLSGSGNEQFF. The V call is TRBV5-4, the J call TRBJ2-1; weak D call: TRBD2 (6 bases). This CDR3 has 14 amino acids. Trimming cost V 1 base and J 6 bases, with 11 bases left between them. Per the germline V gene, CDR1 is SGHNT and CDR2 is YYREEE (reference sequence).

The V gene is TRBV9, the J gene TRBJ2-1, with D possibly matching TRBD2 (7 bases). The V end was cut by 3 bases, the J end by 4 bases, with 14 bases between. The CDR3 length is 15 residues. Germline V gene data show CDR1 as SGDLS and CDR2 as YYNGEE. The CDR3, as DNA: TGTGCCAGCAGCGCCCACAGGGAGGGTTACAATGAGCAGTTCTTC. It encodes CASSAHREGYNEQFF. Looking up the rest from reference TRBV9 and TRBJ2-1 gives the full variable domain: DSGVTQTPKHLITATGQRVTLRCSPRSGDLSVYWYQQSLDQGLQFLIQYYNGEERAKGNILERFSAQQFPDLHSELNLSSLELGDSALYFCASSAHREGYNEQFFGPGTRLTVL.

This rearrangement joins TRBV30 to TRBJ1-2; tentative D call: TRBD1 (5 bases). Germline CDR1 is GTSNPN and CDR2 is SVGIG (reference sequence). Trimming left V 0 bases short and J 7 bases short, with 15 bases between. The CDR3 is 14 amino acids. CDR3: CAWSVKGGAGGYTF. Here the CDR3 DNA reads TGTGCCTGGAGTGTAAAAGGAGGGGCGGGTGGCTACACCTTC.

The chain couples TRBV28 to TRBJ2-7, with 10 bases identical to TRBD2. Germline CDR1 is MDHEN and CDR2 is SYDVKM. The CDR3 has 15 residues. The V segment lost 1 base and the J segment 7 bases; nucleotides outside the gene matches: 7. CDR3 in DNA: TGTGCCAGCAGTTTATTCGCTAGCGGGAGCGGAGAGCAGTACTTC. Translation gives CASSLFASGSGEQYF.

The chain couples TRBV9 to TRBJ2-1; 8 nucleotides agree with TRBD2. This CDR3 spans 16 amino acids. V was pared by 4 bases and J by 4 bases, with 10 bases of the junction left unmatched. Per the germline V gene, CDR1 is SGDLS and CDR2 is YYNGEE. CDR3 DNA: TGTGCCAGCAGCCCCAAAGCCGCGGGGGGTTACAATGAGCAGTTCTTC. This encodes CASSPKAAGGYNEQFF.

This clone has just one count. The CDR3, as DNA: TGTGCCAGCAGTGGCAGGGTAGGGAACTATGGCTACACCTTC. As protein: CASSGRVGNYGYTF. The rearrangement joins TRBV2 to TRBJ1-2; the D gene is possibly TRBD1 (5 bases). The CDR3 runs 14 residues. The V gene's germline CDR1 is SNHLY and CDR2 FYNNEI. Trimming shortened V by 4 bases and J by 2 bases, and 11 bases separated the two germline ends.

This chain connects TRBV15 to TRBJ1-5; D is uncertain. V lost 0 bases and J 2 bases, leaving 11 bases between the germline ends. This CDR3 comprises 16 residues. The germline CDR1 and CDR2 sequences are LNHNV and YYDKDF (reference sequence). For the CDR3, the DNA is TGTGCCACCAGCAGAGATGCCAAGGGAGGCAATCAGCCCCAGCATTTT. It yields the protein CATSRDAKGGNQPQHF.

This rearrangement joins TRBV30 to TRBJ1-2; 9 bases line up with TRBD1. The CDR3 has 15 amino acids. Germline CDR1 is GTSNPN and CDR2 is SVGIG (reference sequence). J lost 5 bases, V lost 2 bases, and 9 bases had no gene match. As DNA, the CDR3 is TGTGCCTGGAGTCTAAGGGGACAGGGCCTTTATGGCTACACCTTC. It codes for CAWSLRGQGLYGYTF.

V and J are TRBV7-2 and TRBJ2-3; a weak D match, TRBD2 (5 bases). The CDR3 covers 16 residues. Trimming pared 1 base from V and 1 base from J, leaving 12 bases between. Per germline, CDR1 SGHTA and CDR2 FQGNSA. CDR3 coding DNA: TGTGCCAGCAGCTTAGGCGAGGGTTTGGGCACAGATACGCAGTATTTT. It translates to CASSLGEGLGTDTQYF. Full variable domain (remainder filled in from reference TRBV7-2 and TRBJ2-3): GAGVSQSPSNKVTEKGKDVELRCDPISGHTALYWYRQSLGQGLEFLIYFQGNSAPDKSGLPSDRFSAERTGGSVSTLTIQRTQQEDSAVYLCASSLGEGLGTDTQYFGPGTRLTVL.

The rearrangement uses TRBV29-1 and TRBJ2-3; 9 nucleotides agree with TRBD2. Trimming at V came to 8 bases and at J to 0 bases, leaving 9 bases not matched to a gene. CDR3 size: 15 residues. Looked up from germline, CDR1 is SQVTM and CDR2 is ANQGSEA. The DNA for the CDR3 is TGCAGCTCCCCGGGGACTAGCAGTAGCACAGATACGCAGTATTTT. It yields the protein CSSPGTSSSTDTQYF.